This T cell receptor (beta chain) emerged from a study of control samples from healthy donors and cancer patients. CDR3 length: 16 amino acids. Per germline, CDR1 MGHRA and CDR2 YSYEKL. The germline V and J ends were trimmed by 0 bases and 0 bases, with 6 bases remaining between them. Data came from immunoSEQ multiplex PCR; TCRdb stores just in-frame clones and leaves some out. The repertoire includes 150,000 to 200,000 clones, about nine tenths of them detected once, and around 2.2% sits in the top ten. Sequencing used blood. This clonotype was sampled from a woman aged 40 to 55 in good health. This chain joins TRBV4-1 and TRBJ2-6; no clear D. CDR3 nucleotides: TGCGCCAGCAGCCAAGACTGGACCTCTGGGGCCAACGTCCTGACTTTC. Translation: CASSQDWTSGANVLTF.